The 21 T cell receptor beta chains given below trace back to one sample, sequenced in a study of blood T cells in healthy people across ages. Next came a second PCR, run for about 6 to 12 cycles, which used a sample-barcoded 5' primer along with a J-beta primer mix. Using its own MiXCR run on the 5' RACE reads, TCRdb lists one record per CDR3 protein. This table has 650,000 to 1,000,000 distinct CDR3 sequences, 46% appearing once. The sample taken for sequencing was blood. The receptors shown here come from a man older than 75 in good health.

The chain is built from TRBV7-9 and TRBJ2-7; tentatively, D is TRBD2 (7 bases). The CDR3 has 14 residues. The germline gives CDR1 SEHNR, CDR2 FQNEAQ (reference sequence). V lost 5 bases and J lost 5, with 16 bases in between. This CDR3 is CASSQTGGLHEQYF. CDR3 nucleotide sequence: TGTGCCAGCAGCCAAACCGGGGGGCTCCACGAGCAGTACTTC.

The CDR3 region is CASSLTDSIEQFF. The CDR3 bases are TGTGCCAGCAGTCTGACGGACAGCATCGAGCAGTTCTTC. The chain joins TRBV6-2 or TRBV6-3 to TRBJ2-1; D may be TRBD1 (6 bases). The germline V and J ends were trimmed by 5 bases and 10 bases, with 15 bases remaining between them. The germline V gene encodes CDR1 MNHEY and CDR2 SVGEGT. The CDR3 runs to 13 residues.

At least ten counts were recorded for this clonotype. The chain recombines TRBV6-2 or TRBV6-3 with TRBJ2-3; 8 positions agree with TRBD1. Germline trimming cut 4 bases from V and 0 bases from J; bases unmatched to any gene: 3. Germline CDR1 MNHEY, CDR2 SVGEGT. The length of the CDR3 is 15 residues. This chain's CDR3 is CASSSRTGSTDTQYF. The CDR3 DNA reads as TGTGCCAGCAGTTCACGGACAGGGAGCACAGATACGCAGTATTTT.

This chain uses TRBV18 with TRBJ1-1; D is uncertain. The germline V gene has CDR1 KGHSH and CDR2 LQKENI. The CDR3 covers 15 residues. V shed 3 bases and J shed 1 base, with 12 bases lying between them. The CDR3: CASSPNRGSNTEAFF. The CDR3 DNA is TGTGCCAGCTCACCTAACCGGGGTTCGAACACTGAAGCTTTCTTT. The full variable domain, with the rest looked up from reference TRBV18 and TRBJ1-1, is NAGVMQNPRHLVRRRGQEARLRCSPMKGHSHVYWYRQLPEEGLKFMVYLQKENIIDESGMPKERFSAEFPKEGPSILRIQQVVRGDSAAYFCASSPNRGSNTEAFFGQGTRLTVV.

V is TRBV5-1 and J is TRBJ2-1; TRBD2 matches at 11 bases. The V segment lost 4 bases and the J segment 0 bases; nucleotides outside the gene matches: 21. The germline CDR1 and CDR2 sequences are SGHRS and YFSETQ. This CDR3 has 22 residues. CDR3 loop: CASSRGWEGSGRGRGSYNEQFF. The CDR3, as DNA: TGCGCCAGCAGCCGAGGGTGGGAGGGTAGCGGGAGGGGACGCGGCTCCTACAATGAGCAGTTCTTC.

This chain uses TRBV7-9 with TRBJ2-5, with D possibly called TRBD1 or TRBD2 (5 bases each). V gave up 2 bases and J gave up 5 bases, with 12 bases separating them. The V gene's germline CDR1 is SEHNR and CDR2 FQNEAQ (reference sequence). The CDR3 length is 14 residues. CDR3 coding DNA: TGTGCCAGCAGCTTAAGGGGCCGGGGTGAGACCCAGTACTTC. Encoded protein: CASSLRGRGETQYF.

Written as DNA, the CDR3 is TGTGCCAGCAGCTTCCGCGCGAGCTCCTACAATGAGCAGTACTTC. As protein: CASSFRASSYNEQYF. This chain connects TRBV11-3 to TRBJ2-1; the D is unclear. With the DNA end fitting TRBJ2-7 better, the J assignment may be wrong. The CDR3 has 15 amino acids. Germline values: CDR1 SGHNT, CDR2 YENEEA.

In this sample, this clonotype turned up a few times. The genes are TRBV3-1 and TRBJ2-7; 7 nucleotides align to TRBD1. The CDR3 runs to 15 residues. Germline CDR1 LGHDT, CDR2 YNNKEL (reference sequence). V shed 4 bases and J 7 bases; nucleotides not matched to a gene: 13. CDR3 sequence: CASSPSGTVLGEQYF. As DNA, the CDR3 is TGTGCCAGCAGCCCGTCCGGGACAGTCCTGGGGGAGCAGTACTTC.

The rearrangement links TRBV5-1 to TRBJ1-4; D uncertain. CDR1 and CDR2 (germline): SGHRS, YFSETQ. This CDR3 has 13 amino acids. The ends were cut back, 1 base at V and 5 bases at J, with 6 bases in the middle. The CDR3 is CASSLNWNEKLFF. The CDR3, as DNA: TGCGCCAGCAGCTTGAACTGGAATGAAAAACTGTTTTTT.

The chain links TRBV3-1 to TRBJ1-2; 8 nucleotides align to TRBD1. This CDR3 has 15 residues. Germline trimming cut 4 bases from V and 2 bases from J; bases unmatched to any gene: 6. From germline, CDR1 is LGHDT and CDR2 YNNKEL (reference sequence). The CDR3 loop is CASSPRQGFNYGYTF. The CDR3 DNA follows: TGTGCCAGCAGCCCTCGACAGGGGTTCAACTATGGCTACACCTTC. Full variable domain (remainder filled in from reference TRBV3-1 and TRBJ1-2): DTAVSQTPKYLVTQMGNDKSIKCEQNLGHDTMYWYKQDSKKFLKIMFSYNNKELIINETVPNRFSPKSPDKAHLNLHINSLELGDSAVYFCASSPRQGFNYGYTFGSGTRLTVV.

This clonotype was seen only a few times. V gene TRBV6-2 or TRBV6-3 combines with J gene TRBJ2-7; possible D gene TRBD1, 6 bases. The CDR3 is 12 residues long. Germline V lookup: CDR1 MNHEY, CDR2 SVGEGT. The chain's CDR3 is CATSEGAYEQYF. In nucleotides, the CDR3 is TGTGCGACGAGTGAGGGGGCCTACGAGCAGTACTTC.

J is TRBJ2-3 and V is TRBV7-9, with D perhaps being TRBD1 or TRBD2 (6 bases each). CDR1 and CDR2 (germline): SEHNR, FQNEAQ (reference sequence). The CDR3 spans 16 residues. V shed 2 bases and J shed 2 bases, with 14 bases lying between them. In DNA, the CDR3 is TGTGCCAGCAGCTTAAATCTGGGGGGCCTCACAGATACGCAGTATTTT. This encodes CASSLNLGGLTDTQYF.

Many counts were recorded for this clonotype. The V gene is TRBV12-3 or TRBV12-4, the J gene TRBJ2-5; 10 nucleotides line up with TRBD1. V lost 6 bases, J lost 5 bases, and 3 bases stayed unmatched. The CDR3 spans 13 residues. CDR3 DNA sequence: TGTGCCAGCAGCCGACAGGGGGCGGAGACCCAGTACTTC. Translated, it gives CASSRQGAETQYF.

The sample holds many counts of this clonotype. This chain joins TRBV7-9 and TRBJ2-1; TRBD2 matches 9 bases. The CDR3 consists of 15 residues. V lost 6 bases and J lost 3; bases outside the gene matches: 6. CDR1 is SEHNR and CDR2 is FQNEAQ in the germline V gene (reference sequence). CDR3 nucleotide sequence: TGTGCCAGCAGTTTGGGACTAGCTGTCTACAATGAGCAGTTCTTC. Protein: CASSLGLAVYNEQFF.

This clonotype was detected only a few times. This chain joins TRBV20-1 and TRBJ2-3; 9 nucleotides align to TRBD2. With 5 bases clipped from V and 5 bases from J, the junction kept 5 bases outside the gene matches. The CDR3 has 13 amino acids. Per germline, CDR1 DFQATT and CDR2 SNEGSKA (reference sequence). The DNA of the CDR3 is TGCAGTGCTCCCCCGACTAGCGGAGATACGCAGTATTTT. Encoded protein: CSAPPTSGDTQYF.

This clonotype was seen a few times. This chain uses TRBV9 with TRBJ1-2; D gene uncertain. Per germline, CDR1 SGDLS and CDR2 YYNGEE. The CDR3 has 13 residues. Trimming cost V 3 bases and J 1 base, with 7 bases left between them. The CDR3 reads CASSAGNNYGYTF. For the CDR3, the DNA is TGTGCCAGCAGCGCGGGAAATAACTATGGCTACACCTTC.

This clonotype was counted only a few times. The chain joins TRBV2 to TRBJ1-4; weak D call: TRBD1 (5 bases). CDR1 SNHLY and CDR2 FYNNEI come from the germline V gene. CDR3 length equals 15 residues. Trimming pared 3 bases from V and 10 bases from J, leaving 18 bases between. In DNA form, the CDR3 reads TGTGCCAGCAGTGAGATACTACAGGCCTGGGGAAAACTGTTTTTT. Its protein is CASSEILQAWGKLFF.

The chain has TRBV24-1 and TRBJ2-1; D gene uncertain. The CDR3 spans 12 residues. V lost 4 bases to trimming and J lost 15 bases, with 15 bases between them. Looked up from germline, CDR1 is KGHDR and CDR2 is SFDVKD. The DNA of the CDR3 is TGTGCCACCAGTGAGACCTCTCTTCCGCGGTTCTTC. Protein product: CATSETSLPRFF.

The sample holds a few counts of this clonotype. The chain couples TRBV4-3 to TRBJ2-1, with 11 bases matching TRBD2. CDR3 size: 18 residues. The trim removed 1 base at V and 4 bases at J, leaving 9 bases unmatched. CDR1 and CDR2 from the germline V gene are LGHNA and YSLEER. CDR3 nucleotide sequence: TGCGCCAGCAGCCAAGCTCGACCCGGGACTAGCGGATACAATGAGCAGTTCTTC. This translates into CASSQARPGTSGYNEQFF.

This clonotype was seen more than once but under ten times. The chain is built from TRBV27 and TRBJ1-6; unclear D gene. Between the trimmed V and J ends, which lost 2 bases and 6 bases, there was a span of 8 bases. Germline CDR1 MNHEY, CDR2 SMNVEV (reference sequence). This CDR3 region has 14 residues. The DNA for the CDR3 is TGTGCCAGCAGTTTAGAGCCCAGTAATTCACCCCTCCACTTT. This sequence encodes CASSLEPSNSPLHF.

A note on this clonotype: A much larger clone differs by one base, so this may be a read error. The chain employs TRBV4-2 and TRBJ2-7; TRBD1 or TRBD2 may be the D gene (5 bases each). Germline CDR1 is LGHNA and CDR2 is YNFKEQ. The CDR3 has 16 amino acids. This chain's CDR3 is CASNQAAAAGTHEQYF. The CDR3 DNA sequence: TGTGCCAGCAACCAAGCTGCGGCGGCAGGGACCCACGAGCAGTACTTC.